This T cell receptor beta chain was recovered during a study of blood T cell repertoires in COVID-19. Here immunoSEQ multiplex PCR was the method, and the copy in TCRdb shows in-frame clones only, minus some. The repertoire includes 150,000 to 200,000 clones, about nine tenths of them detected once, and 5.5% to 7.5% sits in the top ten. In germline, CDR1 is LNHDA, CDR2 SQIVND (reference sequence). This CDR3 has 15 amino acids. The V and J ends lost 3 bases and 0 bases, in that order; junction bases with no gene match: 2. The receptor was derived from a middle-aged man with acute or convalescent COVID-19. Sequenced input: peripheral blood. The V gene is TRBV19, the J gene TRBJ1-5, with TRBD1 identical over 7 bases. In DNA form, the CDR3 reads TGTGCCAGTAGTATCGGACAGGTTAGCAATCAGCCCCAGCATTTT. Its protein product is CASSIGQVSNQPQHF.